What follows are 8 T cell receptor beta chains derived from one specimen sequenced in a study of T cell responses to AZD1222 COVID-19 vaccine. Libraries were prepared by immunoSEQ multiplex PCR; TCRdb keeps only in-frame clonotypes and omits some of them. The table has 200,000 to 250,000 clones, around 94% seen once. The sample here was peripheral blood, taken 28 days after the second dose of the MenACWY control vaccine. The origin of the receptors is an adult who received the MenACWY meningococcal vaccine as a control.

The genes are TRBV10-3 and TRBJ1-2, with 7 bases matching TRBD1. The germline V gene has CDR1 ENHRY and CDR2 SYGVKD. V shed 7 bases and J 2 bases; nucleotides not matched to a gene: 10. The CDR3 loop spans 15 amino acids. DNA of the CDR3: TGTGCCATCAAAAGACAGGGACGGTACAACTATGGCTACACCTTC. Amino acids: CAIKRQGRYNYGYTF.

The chain carries TRBV27 and TRBJ2-1, with D perhaps TRBD2 (6 bases). The CDR3 is made up of 11 amino acids. With 8 bases removed from V and 15 bases from J, the gap between germline ends came to 17 bases. Germline V gene lookup returns CDR1 MNHEY and CDR2 SMNVEV (reference sequence). In nucleotides, the CDR3 is TGTGCCAGCCTAGGCCGGAGGGGTGCGTTCTTC. Protein: CASLGRRGAFF.

The chain uses TRBV24-1 and TRBJ1-1; 9 bases fit TRBD1. Trimming took 0 bases from V and 5 from J; bases not matched to a gene: 18. The CDR3 totals 20 residues. Germline lookup yields CDR1 KGHDR and CDR2 SFDVKD. This CDR3 reads CATSDLTGGEGERPKTEAFF. DNA of the CDR3: TGTGCCACCAGTGATTTGACAGGGGGCGAAGGGGAAAGGCCGAAAACTGAAGCTTTCTTT.

V gene TRBV28 combines with J gene TRBJ1-2; 9 bases are a match to TRBD1. Germline-derived CDR1 and CDR2 are MDHEN and SYDVKM. V was clipped by 5 bases and J by 6 bases; unmatched bases: 13. The CDR3 contains 16 residues. The CDR3 DNA reads as TGTGCCAGCAGTCCAACGGGACAGGGACTTGGGAATGGCTACACCTTC. This gives the protein CASSPTGQGLGNGYTF.

This chain connects TRBV28 to TRBJ1-6; D might be TRBD1 (6 bases). V was pared by 10 bases and J by 10 bases, with 17 bases between. Per the germline V gene, CDR1 is MDHEN and CDR2 is SYDVKM. The CDR3 has 13 residues. CDR3: CATWWGRGSPLHF. The CDR3 bases are TGTGCCACCTGGTGGGGGCGGGGATCACCCCTCCACTTT.

This rearrangement joins TRBV3-1 (or the pseudogene TRBV3-2) to TRBJ2-7; D is ambiguous. The germline V gene encodes CDR1 LGHDT and CDR2 YNNKEL (reference sequence). V lost 3 bases to trimming and J lost 6 bases, with 9 bases between them. The CDR3 length is 12 residues. CDR3 sequence (DNA): TGTGCCAGCAGCCAGGGCGGTTCCGAGCAGTACTTC. Translation gives CASSQGGSEQYF.

In DNA form, the CDR3 reads TGTGCCAGCAGCTTAGAACGACATGAAAAACTGTTTTTT. Translated, it gives CASSLERHEKLFF. The chain links TRBV11-2 to TRBJ1-4; D is undetermined. This CDR3 comprises 13 residues. Trimming removed 0 bases at V and 6 bases at J, with 5 bases between. Germline CDR1 and CDR2: SGHAT and FQNNGV.

The chain is built from TRBV3-1 (or the pseudogene TRBV3-2) and TRBJ2-1; perhaps TRBD2 as D (5 bases). CDR3 length equals 15 residues. Looked up from germline, CDR1 is LGHDT and CDR2 is YNNKEL (reference sequence). Trimming took 0 bases from V and 6 from J, leaving 12 bases between them. As DNA, the CDR3 is TGTGCCAGCAGCCAAGAGGCGGGTGATATCAATGAGCAGTTCTTC. Its translation: CASSQEAGDINEQFF.